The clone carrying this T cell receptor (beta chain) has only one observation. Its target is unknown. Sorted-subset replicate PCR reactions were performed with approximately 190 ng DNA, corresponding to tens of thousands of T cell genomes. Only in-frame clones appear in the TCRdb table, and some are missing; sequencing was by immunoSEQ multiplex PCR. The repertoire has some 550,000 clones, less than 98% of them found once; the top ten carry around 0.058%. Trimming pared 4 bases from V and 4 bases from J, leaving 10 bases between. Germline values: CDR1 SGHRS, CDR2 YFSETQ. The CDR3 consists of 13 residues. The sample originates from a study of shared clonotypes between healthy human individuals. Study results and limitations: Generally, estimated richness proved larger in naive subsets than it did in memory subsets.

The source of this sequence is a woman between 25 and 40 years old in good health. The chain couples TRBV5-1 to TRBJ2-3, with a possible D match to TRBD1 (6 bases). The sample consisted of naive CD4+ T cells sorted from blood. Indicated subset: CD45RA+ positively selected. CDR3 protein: CASSDAGADTQYF. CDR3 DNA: TGCGCCAGCAGCGACGCAGGGGCAGATACGCAGTATTTT.